This TCR beta chain was observed in a study of blood T cell repertoires in COVID-19 (dated by TCRdb to about 2020). For the wider study: Collaborator samples came from the United States, Italy and Spain and covered acute and convalescent phases of COVID-19. Where available, HLA class I and class II types were taken from metadata supplied by the sample provider and were not determined by assay-based typing. The repertoires were released in a freely available public database intended as a resource for research on the immune response to SARS-CoV-2. The samples were drawn from the first 160 participants of the ongoing ImmuneRACE study and from over a thousand subjects provided by 6 global collaborators. Subjects who had been exposed to COVID-19, were actively infected with it, or had recovered from it provided the deeply sampled blood TCRbeta repertoires that made up the dataset. The material from the prospective study consisted of cDNA or gDNA derived from T cells, B-cell-depleted T cells, or PBMCs. Nearly every sample came with metadata listing a de-identified subject ID, COVID-19 status, age in years and sex.

To note about this clone: The antigen it binds to is not known. No base qualities exist here, and no much larger clone lies one base off it.

TCRbeta CDR3 regions were amplified from genomic DNA by means of the immunoSEQ Assay, a bias-controlled multiplex PCR. The authors' pipeline ran thus. The number of nucleated cells in each sample was estimated from the amplification of reference gene primers within the assay. Sequence reads were collapsed and filtered to measure the absolute abundance of every unique TCRbeta CDR3 rearrangement. For each sample, productive Simpson clonality was calculated as the square root of Simpson's diversity index across productive rearrangements. This immuneACCESS table, as held by TCRdb, lists in-frame sequences with V and J called but not all clones. Of the missing ones, under half trace to an unresolved V gene in checked studies; the others have no known cause. V, J and clone size are those of that table, while D and trimming were read from the DNA. The sample table holds around 60,000 clones, of which 80% to 90% were seen once. More than 12% of the sample is held by the ten biggest clonotypes.

Collaborating institutions collected whole blood in K2EDTA tubes following their own protocols. Collaborator samples were shipped for TCRbeta analysis as frozen whole blood, isolated PBMCs, or DNA extracted from either sample type. Study-level results and caveats: Clinical and demographic metadata were provided uncurated, with the amount varying by source and participant.

The germline V gene (reference sequence) provides CDR1 DFQATT and CDR2 SNEGSKA. V is reduced by 3 bases and J by 4 bases, leaving a spacing of 8 bases between them. The CDR3 runs 12 amino acids, cysteine and phenylalanine included. Here the CDR3 DNA is all that survives: 36 bases in frame from base 1. The chain uses TRBV20-1 and TRBJ2-3; the D gene cannot be resolved reliably. This TCR came from a man at least 80 years old with acute or convalescent COVID-19. Sequencing used peripheral blood. For the CDR3, the sequence is CSASPDADTQYF. Here is the DNA: TGCAGTGCTAGTCCAGATGCAGATACGCAGTATTTT.